A single sample gave rise to the 14 T cell receptor beta chains below, sequenced in a study of cytomegalovirus exposure and HLA in healthy donors listed by TCRdb under 2017. The library was made by the immunoSEQ multiplex PCR assay. The multiplex PCR relied on a mix of 60 forward primers for TCR Vbeta segments and 13 reverse primers for TCR Jbeta segments. Drawn from immuneACCESS, this table holds only the in-frame rearrangements with V and J called that TCRdb kept. Clones are partly lost; checked studies trace under half to an unresolved V gene and leave the rest unexplained. This sample comprises about 120,000 clones, about three quarters of them detected only once. The ten most abundant clones make up about 3.3% of the sample. The source material was PBMCs. These receptors originate from a woman aged 25 to 45 in good health and CMV-seropositive.

This chain joins TRBV9 and TRBJ2-5; 7 bases are shared with TRBD2. The CDR3 spans 15 residues. Germline CDR1 SGDLS, CDR2 YYNGEE. After removal of 4 bases from V and 4 bases from J, the junction contained 10 bases not matched to a gene. CDR3 in amino acids: CASSPRGGGVETQYF. In DNA form, the CDR3 reads TGTGCCAGCAGCCCCCGGGGCGGGGGAGTAGAGACCCAGTACTTC.

The genes are TRBV7-2 and TRBJ1-3; D remains unclear. Trimming removed 5 bases from V and 4 bases from J, with 12 bases in between. The CDR3 loop spans 14 amino acids. Germline lookup yields CDR1 SGHTA and CDR2 FQGNSA. CDR3 region: CASSPWQAGNTIYF. The CDR3 DNA sequence: TGTGCCAGCAGCCCCTGGCAGGCGGGAAACACCATATATTTT.

V is TRBV7-8 and J is TRBJ2-2; maybe TRBD1 (5 bases). Between the trimmed V and J ends, which lost 5 bases and 5 bases, there was a span of 9 bases. CDR1 is SGHVS, CDR2 FQNEAQ, per germline. CDR3 size: 13 residues. CDR3 nucleotides: TGTGCCAGCAGCCCTCAGGGAACCGGGGAGCTGTTTTTT. Translation: CASSPQGTGELFF.

This rearrangement joins TRBV28 to TRBJ1-1; a possible D gene is TRBD1 (6 bases). CDR1 and CDR2 (germline): MDHEN, SYDVKM. Trimming removed 2 bases from V and 6 bases from J, with 13 bases in between. The CDR3 consists of 14 residues. CDR3: CASSLISRGSEAFF. CDR3 nucleotide sequence: TGTGCCAGCAGTTTAATTAGCAGGGGTTCTGAAGCTTTCTTT.

This clone qualifies as medium-sized (0.01 to 0.1%). The V and J genes are TRBV7-8 and TRBJ1-1; possible D gene TRBD1, 5 bases. This CDR3 is built from 15 residues. V was pared by 2 bases and J by 1 base, with 11 bases between. Germline assignment: CDR1 SGHVS and CDR2 FQNEAQ. CDR3 DNA sequence: TGTGCCAGCAGCTTAAGGGCAGGGCGGAACACTGAAGCTTTCTTT. Translation gives CASSLRAGRNTEAFF.

With respect to this clone: A read error may account for a junction end that differs from germline. This chain links TRBV5-1 with TRBJ1-6; no definite D call. The germline CDR1 and CDR2 sequences are SGHRS and YFSETQ. This CDR3 region has 14 residues. CDR3 sequence (DNA): TGTGCCAGCAGTTTAGCCACAAGCGGTTCACCCCTCCACTTT. Translating it yields CASSLATSGSPLHF.

J is TRBJ1-1 and V is TRBV5-4; weak D call: TRBD1 (5 bases). The germline CDR1 and CDR2 sequences are SGHNT and YYREEE (reference sequence). The V end lost 4 bases, the J end lost 2 bases, and 18 bases lay between the germline ends. CDR3 size: 16 residues. The CDR3 loop is CASSATAARTNTEAFF. For the CDR3, the DNA is TGTGCCAGCAGCGCGACAGCCGCCCGAACCAACACTGAAGCTTTCTTT.

This chain connects TRBV5-1 to TRBJ1-6, with D perhaps matching TRBD1 (6 bases). The V end lost 4 bases, the J end lost 8 bases, and 19 bases lay between the germline ends. The CDR3 runs to 16 residues. Looked up from germline, CDR1 is SGHRS and CDR2 is YFSETQ. CDR3 sequence reads: CASSAVVQGLDSPLHF. CDR3 coding DNA: TGCGCCAGCAGCGCGGTCGTACAGGGCTTGGATTCACCCCTCCACTTT.

The chain employs TRBV5-6 and TRBJ2-1; the D gene is possibly TRBD2 (7 bases). This CDR3 region has 15 residues. Germline V lookup: CDR1 SGHDT, CDR2 YYEEEE. Trimming cost V 3 bases and J 10 bases, with 20 bases left between them. DNA of the CDR3: TGTGCCAGCAGCTCCTTGGGGGGGGGCCTCCGGGAGCAGTTCTTC. It codes for CASSSLGGGLREQFF.

This clone was seen a few times. This sequence joins TRBV2 and TRBJ1-5; D may be TRBD1 (5 bases). Per the germline V gene, CDR1 is SNHLY and CDR2 is FYNNEI. V shed 8 bases and J shed 6 bases, with 17 bases lying between them. The CDR3 spans 14 residues. CDR3 in amino acids: CASGRRGLGQPQHF. CDR3 coding DNA: TGTGCCAGCGGGCGGAGGGGTCTGGGTCAGCCCCAGCATTTT.

The chain joins TRBV7-2 to TRBJ1-5; D call uncertain. V gave up 3 bases and J gave up 7 bases, with 7 bases separating them. Germline CDR1 and CDR2: SGHTA and FQGNSA. The CDR3 covers 12 residues. The CDR3 DNA is TGTGCCAGCAGCTTCCCCGGGCAGCCCCAGCATTTT. Its protein product is CASSFPGQPQHF.

The chain employs TRBV4-3 and TRBJ2-3; 7 positions agree with TRBD2. J was trimmed by 3 bases and V by 0 bases; bases with no gene match: 0. This CDR3 contains 14 residues. The germline gives CDR1 LGHNA, CDR2 YSLEER. The CDR3 loop reads CASSQELATDTQYF. As DNA, the CDR3 is TGCGCCAGCAGCCAAGAACTAGCGACAGATACGCAGTATTTT.

This clone was counted a single time. This sequence joins TRBV27 and TRBJ2-7; D perhaps matches TRBD2 (5 bases). CDR1 is MNHEY and CDR2 is SMNVEV in the germline V gene (reference sequence). V lost 6 bases and J lost 0, with 12 bases in between. The CDR3 contains 14 residues. The CDR3: CASRGLWSSYEQYF. For the CDR3, the DNA is TGTGCCAGCAGAGGACTTTGGAGCTCCTACGAGCAGTACTTC.

The V gene is TRBV6-6, the J gene TRBJ2-5, with 9 positions matching TRBD1. J lost 8 bases, V lost 5 bases, and 9 bases had no gene match. The CDR3 contains 14 residues. Per the germline V gene, CDR1 is MNHNY and CDR2 is SVGAGI (reference sequence). This chain's CDR3 is CASSIDRGKRTQYF. In DNA, the CDR3 is TGTGCCAGCAGTATCGACAGGGGGAAGAGAACCCAGTACTTC.